Shown below are 30 T cell receptor beta chains from a single sample sequenced in a study of identifying expanded T cells in peripheral blood. The assay was immunoSEQ multiplex PCR, and TCRdb's table has in-frame clones only and misses some. The sample includes tens of thousands of clones, 82% of them seen just once. Material for sequencing was blood. The receptor source for this set is a person between 18 and 75 years old in good health.

CDR3 in amino acids: CASIDPPVYAETQYF. For the CDR3, the DNA is TGTGCCAGTATAGACCCCCCCGTTTACGCAGAGACCCAGTACTTC. V gene TRBV19 combines with J gene TRBJ2-5; D unresolved. This CDR3 has 15 residues. Per the germline V gene, CDR1 is LNHDA and CDR2 is SQIVND (reference sequence). Deletions cut 7 bases from V and 4 bases from J, with 19 bases between. Supplemented by reference TRBV19 and TRBJ2-5, the full variable domain reads DGGITQSPKYLFRKEGQNVTLSCEQNLNHDAMYWYRQDPGQGLRLIYYSQIVNDFQKGDIAEGYSVSREKKESFPLTVTSAQKNPTAFYLCASIDPPVYAETQYFGPGTRLLVL.

This clone was detected many times. This chain connects TRBV18 to TRBJ1-2; TRBD1 matches 9 bases. The CDR3 is 13 amino acids. V was pared by 1 base and J by 8 bases, with 2 bases of the junction left unmatched. CDR1 is KGHSH, CDR2 LQKENI, per germline. The CDR3 nucleotides are TGTGCCAGCTCACCACGACAGGGGGGAGGCTACACCTTC. This gives the protein CASSPRQGGGYTF.

This sequence joins TRBV9 and TRBJ1-1, with D unresolved. The V gene's germline CDR1 is SGDLS and CDR2 YYNGEE. Trimming stripped 0 bases from V and 7 bases from J, with 10 bases between. The CDR3 runs 13 residues. CDR3 sequence: CASSVEGQREAFF. CDR3 DNA sequence: TGTGCCAGCAGCGTAGAAGGCCAGCGTGAAGCTTTCTTT.

This clone was found once. The chain is built from TRBV27 and TRBJ2-7, with TRBD2 identical over 13 bases. V trimming: 10 bases; J trimming: 6 bases; junction bases outside the gene matches: 12. Germline V gene lookup returns CDR1 MNHEY and CDR2 SMNVEV (reference sequence). The CDR3 consists of 15 residues. This CDR3 is CATGLAGPDGAEQYF. In DNA form, the CDR3 reads TGTGCCACGGGACTAGCGGGACCTGATGGAGCCGAGCAGTACTTC.

This chain uses TRBV30 with TRBJ1-3, with 9 bases identical to TRBD1. The ends lost 2 bases at V and 3 bases at J; junction bases unmatched: 5. Germline CDR1 is GTSNPN and CDR2 is SVGIG (reference sequence). The CDR3 is 15 residues long. CDR3 amino acids: CAWSTGGGFGNTIYF. The CDR3 DNA reads as TGTGCCTGGAGTACAGGGGGCGGCTTTGGAAACACCATATATTTT.

The rearrangement uses TRBV6-5 and TRBJ2-3; either TRBD1 or TRBD2 may supply D (5 bases each). V was pared by 4 bases and J by 3 bases, with 11 bases between. The CDR3 covers 14 residues. Germline values: CDR1 MNHEY, CDR2 SVGAGI. The CDR3 nucleotides read TGTGCCAGCAGTTGGTCCGGGGCGACAGATACGCAGTATTTT. Translating gives CASSWSGATDTQYF.

The sample holds a few counts of this clone. The gene calls are TRBV16 and TRBJ1-5; no definite D call. The CDR3 is 14 amino acids. The germline gives CDR1 KGHSY, CDR2 FQNENV. Trimming cost V 2 bases and J 0 bases, with 5 bases left between them. Here the CDR3 DNA reads TGTGCCAGCAGCCAACGATATAGCAATCAGCCCCAGCATTTT. Protein: CASSQRYSNQPQHF. The full variable domain, with the rest looked up from reference TRBV16 and TRBJ1-5, is GEEVAQTPKHLVRGEGQKAKLYCAPIKGHSYVFWYQQVLKNEFKFLISFQNENVFDETGMPKERFSAKCLPNSPCSLEIQATKLEDSAVYFCASSQRYSNQPQHFGDGTRLSIL.

This clone showed up just once. For the CDR3, the DNA is TGTGCCAGCAGCCGGGAAGGGGGCTTTGGCTACACCTTC. Its protein is CASSREGGFGYTF. The chain recombines TRBV5-5 with TRBJ1-2, with 7 bases fitting TRBD1. The CDR3 has 13 residues. Germline V gives CDR1 SGHKS, CDR2 YYEKEE (reference sequence). The V segment lost 4 bases and the J segment 7 bases; nucleotides outside the gene matches: 7.

The J gene is TRBJ1-1, the V gene TRBV5-4, with D possibly matching TRBD1 (6 bases). The CDR3 spans 14 residues. V lost 4 bases and J 1 base, leaving 11 bases between the germline ends. Germline V gene sequence: CDR1 SGHNT, CDR2 YYREEE (reference sequence). The CDR3, as DNA: TGTGCCAGCAGCCAACAGGGAGGGAACACTGAAGCTTTCTTT. It translates to CASSQQGGNTEAFF.

The V gene is TRBV6-6, the J gene TRBJ2-3, with D perhaps matching TRBD2 (7 bases). CDR1 is MNHNY, CDR2 SVGAGI, per germline (reference sequence). The CDR3 has 15 residues. V lost 7 bases, J lost 0 bases, and 14 bases lay in between. CDR3 nucleotide sequence: TGTGCCAGCATCGCGGGGGCGGCTAGCACAGATACGCAGTATTTT. Its translation is CASIAGAASTDTQYF.

This rearrangement joins TRBV6-6 to TRBJ1-6; no clear D. This CDR3 has 14 residues. V dropped 2 bases and J dropped 7 bases, with 9 bases sitting between them. Germline V lookup: CDR1 MNHNY, CDR2 SVGAGI (reference sequence). The CDR3 coding sequence is TGTGCCAGCAGTTACAACGTCGGGAATTCACCCCTCCACTTT. Amino acids: CASSYNVGNSPLHF.

The V and J genes are TRBV7-9 and TRBJ2-2, with TRBD1 identical over 10 bases. Per germline, CDR1 SEHNR and CDR2 FQNEAQ (reference sequence). The CDR3 runs 15 residues. Unmatched junction bases numbered 7, after V lost 4 bases and J lost 8 bases. The CDR3 DNA reads as TGTGCCAGCAGCTCGACAGGGGGCAAGGAAGGGGAGCTGTTTTTT. Translated: CASSSTGGKEGELFF.

This chain uses TRBV27 with TRBJ2-1; 9 nucleotides align to TRBD1. Per the germline V gene, CDR1 is MNHEY and CDR2 is SMNVEV (reference sequence). Unmatched junction bases numbered 1, after V lost 3 bases and J lost 4 bases. The CDR3 covers 14 residues. The CDR3 nucleotides are TGTGCCAGCAGTTTCGGGACAGGGTACAATGAGCAGTTCTTC. The encoded protein is CASSFGTGYNEQFF.

This clone has just one count. This chain joins TRBV4-1 and TRBJ2-7; 10 nucleotides agree with TRBD2. Trimming at V came to 2 bases and at J to 4 bases, leaving 5 bases not matched to a gene. Germline CDR1 and CDR2: MGHRA and YSYEKL. The CDR3 spans 15 residues. The CDR3 DNA reads as TGCGCCAGCAGCCAAAGAGCGGGAGGGCCGTACGAGCAGTACTTC. Amino acid sequence: CASSQRAGGPYEQYF.

The chain has TRBV5-1 and TRBJ1-1; D is possibly TRBD1 (6 bases). Per germline, CDR1 SGHRS and CDR2 YFSETQ. The V gene lost 4 bases and the J gene lost 5 bases, with 12 bases spanning the gap. CDR3 size: 13 residues. The CDR3: CASSQGYETEAFF. The CDR3 region has the DNA TGCGCCAGCAGCCAGGGGTATGAGACTGAAGCTTTCTTT.

This clone has just one count. The chain couples TRBV7-7 to TRBJ2-5; possibly TRBD2 for D (7 bases). Trimming pared 0 bases from V and 5 bases from J, leaving 10 bases between. The CDR3 totals 14 residues. Germline assignment: CDR1 SSHAT and CDR2 FNYEAQ (reference sequence). CDR3: CASSLAGGLETQYF. The DNA for the CDR3 is TGTGCCAGCAGCTTAGCGGGGGGGCTGGAGACCCAGTACTTC.

This chain links TRBV4-2 with TRBJ1-2; D remains unclear. Germline V gene data show CDR1 as LGHNA and CDR2 as YNFKEQ. The CDR3 loop spans 13 amino acids. The ends were cut back, 1 base at V and 7 bases at J, with 10 bases in the middle. The CDR3 here is CASSQVLDTGYTF. For the CDR3, the DNA is TGTGCCAGCAGCCAAGTCCTAGACACTGGCTACACCTTC.

V gene TRBV9 combines with J gene TRBJ1-2, with a weak D call TRBD1 (5 bases). V was shortened by 0 bases and J by 6 bases, with 18 bases between the two germline ends. The CDR3 is 16 residues long. Germline V gives CDR1 SGDLS, CDR2 YYNGEE. CDR3 DNA sequence: TGTGCCAGCAGCGTAGCTGCCCAGGGTGGACCTCATGGCTACACCTTC. It is translated as CASSVAAQGGPHGYTF.

This clone was counted a single time. This chain links TRBV30 with TRBJ1-6; D is uncertain. The CDR3 is made up of 13 amino acids. Trimming stripped 1 base from V and 10 bases from J, with 11 bases between. CDR1 and CDR2 from the germline V gene are GTSNPN and SVGIG (reference sequence). The CDR3 region has the DNA TGTGCCTGGAGTGCTGGGTCGGGGTCACCCCTCCACTTT. It specifies CAWSAGSGSPLHF.

CDR3 protein: CASSQDPNYGTNVLTF. The DNA for the CDR3 is TGTGCCAGCAGCCAAGATCCCAATTACGGGACCAACGTCCTGACTTTC. The genes are TRBV4-2 and TRBJ2-6; D perhaps matches TRBD2 (5 bases). Germline V gene sequence: CDR1 LGHNA, CDR2 YNFKEQ. Trimming took 0 bases from V and 8 from J, leaving 14 bases between them. The CDR3 sequence is 16 residues long.

The chain has TRBV7-8 and TRBJ1-1; 10 bases map to TRBD1. From germline, CDR1 is SGHVS and CDR2 FQNEAQ. CDR3 length: 15 residues. The V and J ends lost 0 bases and 10 bases, in that order; junction bases with no gene match: 8. CDR3 sequence reads: CASSLAATGGKGAFF. CDR3 sequence (DNA): TGTGCCAGCAGCTTAGCGGCGACAGGGGGCAAGGGAGCTTTCTTT.

The V and J genes are TRBV18 and TRBJ1-3; no firm D call. The length of the CDR3 is 18 residues. The germline CDR1 and CDR2 sequences are KGHSH and LQKENI. The germline V and J ends were trimmed by 0 bases and 4 bases, with 19 bases remaining between them. In DNA form, the CDR3 reads TGTGCCAGCTCACCACCGGATTTGAAAAGGGATTCAGGAAACACCATATATTTT. Its protein is CASSPPDLKRDSGNTIYF. Looking up the rest from reference TRBV18 and TRBJ1-3 gives the full variable domain: NAGVMQNPRHLVRRRGQEARLRCSPMKGHSHVYWYRQLPEEGLKFMVYLQKENIIDESGMPKERFSAEFPKEGPSILRIQQVVRGDSAAYFCASSPPDLKRDSGNTIYFGEGSWLTVV.

The chain couples TRBV19 to TRBJ1-4; weak D call: TRBD1 (5 bases). The CDR3 contains 14 residues. Trimming removed 1 base at V and 6 bases at J, with 9 bases between. Germline V gene lookup returns CDR1 LNHDA and CDR2 SQIVND (reference sequence). The CDR3 DNA follows: TGTGCCAGTAGTATAGGGGGCGCGGATGAAAAACTGTTTTTT. This encodes CASSIGGADEKLFF.

There are a few counts of this clone. V usage is TRBV13 and J usage is TRBJ2-1; D gene uncertain. This CDR3 contains 13 residues. V lost 2 bases and J lost 6, with 8 bases in between. Germline lookup yields CDR1 PRHDT and CDR2 FYEKMQ (reference sequence). The CDR3 loop is CASSLRSVNEQFF. DNA of the CDR3: TGTGCCAGCAGCTTACGCAGCGTCAATGAGCAGTTCTTC.

This clone has a handful of counts. V usage is TRBV9 and J usage is TRBJ1-1, with D maybe TRBD1 (6 bases). The V gene lost 4 bases and the J gene lost 4 bases, with 11 bases spanning the gap. The CDR3 length is 13 residues. CDR1 is SGDLS, CDR2 YYNGEE, per germline. The CDR3 coding sequence is TGTGCCAGCAGCACACAGGGTGGCACTGAAGCTTTCTTT. Protein: CASSTQGGTEAFF.

The chain carries TRBV10-3 and TRBJ2-1; the D gene is possibly TRBD2 (6 bases). Trimming took off 6 bases at V and 5 bases at J, with 17 bases between the two ends. Germline lookup yields CDR1 ENHRY and CDR2 SYGVKD. The CDR3 consists of 15 residues. In DNA, the CDR3 is TGTGCCATCAGGGGCGGGGACCGACTCAACAATGAGCAGTTCTTC. Protein product: CAIRGGDRLNNEQFF.

This clone was seen only once. The chain employs TRBV7-8 and TRBJ2-1, with TRBD2 matching 10 bases. CDR1 SGHVS and CDR2 FQNEAQ come from the germline V gene. The CDR3 sequence is 15 residues long. V shed 1 base, J shed 7 bases, and the junction held 4 bases outside the gene matches. The CDR3 DNA is TGTGCCAGCAGCTTAGGGTCTAGCGGGGGAAATGAGCAGTTCTTC. It codes for CASSLGSSGGNEQFF. The whole variable domain, filled in from reference TRBV7-8 and TRBJ2-1, reads GAGVSQSPRYKVAKRGQDVALRCDPISGHVSLFWYQQALGQGPEFLTYFQNEAQLDKSGLPSDRFFAERPEGSVSTLKIQRTQQEDSAVYLCASSLGSSGGNEQFFGPGTRLTVL.

The rearrangement uses TRBV6-1 and TRBJ1-6; D remains unclear. V dropped 6 bases and J dropped 2 bases, with 5 bases sitting between them. CDR1 is MNHNS and CDR2 is SASEGT in the germline V gene. The CDR3 loop spans 13 amino acids. The CDR3 coding sequence is TGTGCCAGCAGCCCGACCTATAATTCACCCCTCCACTTT. This sequence encodes CASSPTYNSPLHF.

The chain combines TRBV5-4 with TRBJ2-3; 14 bases are shared with TRBD2. The ends lost 6 bases at V and 1 base at J; junction bases unmatched: 10. Germline-derived CDR1 and CDR2 are SGHNT and YYREEE (reference sequence). The CDR3 is 18 residues long. CDR3 residues: CASTKTSGGAGRTDTQYF. DNA for the CDR3: TGTGCCAGCACCAAGACTAGCGGGGGGGCGGGGCGCACAGATACGCAGTATTTT.

The chain recombines TRBV28 with TRBJ1-2; D call uncertain. Germline V gene lookup returns CDR1 MDHEN and CDR2 SYDVKM. Trimming took 5 bases from V and 7 from J, leaving 11 bases between them. The CDR3 sequence is 12 residues long. CDR3 loop: CASSLTLLGYTF. The CDR3 nucleotides are TGTGCCAGCAGTCTCACACTGCTTGGCTACACCTTC.